A single sample gave rise to the 12 T cell receptor beta chains below, sequenced in a study of tumor-infiltrating lymphocytes in primary liver carcinoma. Making TCR beta cDNA involved around 500 ng total RNA and a constant-region primer. Employing slightly modified ARM-PCR, three nested multiplex PCR rounds were run, and these gave rise to the TCR beta libraries. Running roughly 10 cycles apiece, the first two PCR rounds relied on TRBV1-TRBV30 forward primers together with a C-beta reverse primer. TCRdb reanalysed the multiplex PCR reads using MiXCR and keeps one entry per CDR3 protein. This sample carries about 54,000 distinct CDR3 sequences, around 79% of them seen once, and the ten largest clones take about 25%. The study co-extracted DNA and RNA from roughly 20-30 mg of unsorted bulk tissue. The sample consisted of liver tumor tissue from sampling region 2. Subset given: tumor region T2, inferior pole. Source of these receptors: a man in his forties or fifties with primary liver carcinoma and hepatitis B virus infection.

With respect to this clonotype: Lacking the conserved final phenylalanine or tryptophan, this CDR3 likely reflects a read error. The rearrangement joins TRBV13 to TRBJ2-1, with D perhaps given as TRBD1 or TRBD2 (5 bases each). Germline CDR1 is PRHDT and CDR2 is FYEKMQ (reference sequence). The CDR3 loop spans 12 amino acids. The CDR3: CANSLEGSEQFL. CDR3 nucleotide sequence: TGTGCCAACAGCTTAGAGGGGTCTGAGCAGTTCTTG.

In this sample, this clonotype turned up many times. The rearrangement uses TRBV7-9 and TRBJ2-7, with 8 bases matching TRBD2. The CDR3 runs to 16 residues. V shed 0 bases and J 5 bases; nucleotides not matched to a gene: 9. Germline V gives CDR1 SEHNR, CDR2 FQNEAQ (reference sequence). The CDR3 spells CASSLAVAGPSNEQYF. The CDR3 DNA is TGTGCCAGCAGCTTAGCGGTAGCGGGGCCCTCGAACGAGCAGTACTTC.

A word on this clonotype: Mismatch with germline at one junction end may stem from a read error. The V call is TRBV12-3 or TRBV12-4, the J call TRBJ2-3; weak D call: TRBD2 (6 bases). CDR3 size: 11 residues. The CDR3 region has the DNA TGTGCCTCCTTGCGGGGAGATATGCAGTATTTT. Translation: CASLRGDMQYF.

The chain combines TRBV5-1 with TRBJ2-5; 8 nucleotides line up with TRBD2. Looked up from germline, CDR1 is SGHRS and CDR2 is YFSETQ. The CDR3 runs to 14 residues. The V segment lost 9 bases and the J segment 5 bases; nucleotides outside the gene matches: 12. The CDR3: CANSFSSGSETQYF. CDR3 DNA: TGCGCCAATAGCTTTTCCAGCGGGAGCGAGACCCAGTACTTC.

As regards this clonotype: A much larger clone sits a single nucleotide away, making a read error possible. The chain joins TRBV20-1 to TRBJ2-1; D is possibly TRBD2 (5 bases). CDR1 is DFQATT, CDR2 SNEGSKA, per germline (reference sequence). Trimming stripped 5 bases from V and 0 bases from J, with 17 bases between. The CDR3 totals 16 residues. The CDR3 DNA reads TGCAGTGCTTCCTCAGTTGGGAGTAGCTCCTACAATGAGCAGTTCTTC. It is translated as CSASSVGSSSYNEQFF.

The chain couples TRBV3-1 to TRBJ2-1; 9 positions agree with TRBD1. V dropped 0 bases and J dropped 5; count of bases not matched to a gene: 11. The germline CDR1 and CDR2 sequences are LGHDT and YNNKEL (reference sequence). This CDR3 is built from 18 residues. The CDR3 region is CASSQDVYRGPPHNEQFF. CDR3 nucleotides: TGTGCCAGCAGCCAAGATGTTTACAGGGGGCCCCCACACAATGAGCAGTTCTTC.

On this clonotype itself: Compared with germline, one end of the junction differs, possibly owing to a read error. V gene TRBV11-2 combines with J gene TRBJ2-1; 9 positions match TRBD2. The CDR3 has 16 amino acids. Germline V lookup: CDR1 SGHAT, CDR2 FQNNGV. The CDR3 reads CASSYSSTSGRGGRLF. The CDR3 nucleotides are TGTGCCAGCAGCTACTCTTCGACTAGCGGAAGGGGAGGCAGGCTCTTC.

A note on this clonotype: It may be a read error: a sequence one base away is much more abundant. The rearrangement uses TRBV20-1 and TRBJ2-1; D is possibly TRBD2 (6 bases). CDR1 is DFQATT, CDR2 SNEGSKA, per germline (reference sequence). The CDR3 covers 16 residues. Trimming shortened V by 5 bases and J by 0 bases, and 17 bases separated the two germline ends. This chain's CDR3 is CSASLVGRSSYNEQFF. In DNA form, the CDR3 reads TGCAGTGCTTCCTTAGTTGGGAGGAGCTCCTACAATGAGCAGTTCTTC.

In its sample, this clonotype was seen once. This chain uses TRBV6-5 with TRBJ1-2; D may be TRBD1 (6 bases). The germline V gene has CDR1 MNHEY and CDR2 SVGAGI. This CDR3 region has 17 residues. Trimming removed 10 bases at V and 8 bases at J, with 32 bases between. This CDR3 reads CAKSSQGGAGASRGYTF. The CDR3 region has the DNA TGTGCCAAGAGTTCCCAAGGTGGGGCAGGGGCCTCACGAGGCTACACCTTC.

Note on this clonotype: A junction boundary mismatches the germline segment, possibly from a read error. The CDR3 loop reads CASSKGVTYNAQFF. CDR3 nucleotides: TGCGCCAGCAGCAAAGGAGTAACCTACAATGCGCAGTTCTTT. The chain uses TRBV4-1 and TRBJ2-1; D unclear. The CDR3 covers 14 residues. The germline V gene has CDR1 MGHRA and CDR2 YSYEKL.

V usage is TRBV11-2 and J usage is TRBJ2-6, with D perhaps TRBD1 or TRBD2 (5 bases each). Germline CDR1 SGHAT, CDR2 FQNNGV. V was pared by 11 bases and J by 4 bases, with 21 bases between. This CDR3 has 16 residues. The CDR3 sequence: CADSLSRGRGANVLTF. The CDR3 bases are TGTGCCGACAGCTTATCACGGGGAAGAGGGGCCAACGTCCTGACTTTC.

Concerning this clonotype itself: A much more abundant neighbour one base away suggests this may be a read error. V and J are TRBV5-1 and TRBJ2-3; D not certain. Germline V CDR1 and CDR2: SGHRS, YFSETQ. This CDR3 has 14 amino acids. DNA for the CDR3: TGCGCCAGCAGCTTAGGTCTTAGCACATATACGCAGTATTTT. It is translated as CASSLGLSTYTQYF. The full variable domain, in which reference TRBV5-1 and TRBJ2-3 provide the parts outside the CDR3, is KAGVTQTPRYLIKTRGQQVTLSCSPISGHRSVSWYQQTPGQGLQFLFEYFSETQRNKGNFPGRFSGRQFSNSRSEMNVSTLELGDSALYLCASSLGLSTYTQYFGPGTRLTVL.